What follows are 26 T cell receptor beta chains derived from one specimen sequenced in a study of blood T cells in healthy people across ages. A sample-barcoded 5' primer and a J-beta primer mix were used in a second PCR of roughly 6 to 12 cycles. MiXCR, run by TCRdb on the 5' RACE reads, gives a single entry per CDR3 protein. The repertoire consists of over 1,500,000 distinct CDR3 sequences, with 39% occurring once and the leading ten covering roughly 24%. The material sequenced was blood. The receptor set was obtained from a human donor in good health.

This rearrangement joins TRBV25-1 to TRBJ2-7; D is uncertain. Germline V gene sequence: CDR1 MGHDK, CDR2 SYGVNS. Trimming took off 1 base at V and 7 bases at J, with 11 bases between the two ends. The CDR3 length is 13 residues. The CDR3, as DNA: TGTGCCAGCAGTGAATTTGGAAAAGGGGAGCAGTACTTC. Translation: CASSEFGKGEQYF.

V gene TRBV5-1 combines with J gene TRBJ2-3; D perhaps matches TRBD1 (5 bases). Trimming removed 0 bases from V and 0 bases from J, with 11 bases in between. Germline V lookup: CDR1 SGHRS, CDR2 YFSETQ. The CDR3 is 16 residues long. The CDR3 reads CASSLADISSTDTQYF. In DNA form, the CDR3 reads TGCGCCAGCAGCTTGGCGGACATATCGAGCACAGATACGCAGTATTTT.

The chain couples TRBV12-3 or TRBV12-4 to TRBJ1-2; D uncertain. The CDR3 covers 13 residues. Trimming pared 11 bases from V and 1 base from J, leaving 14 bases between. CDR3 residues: CAVYPGRNYGYTF. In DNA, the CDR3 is TGTGCCGTCTATCCGGGCCGTAACTATGGCTACACCTTC.

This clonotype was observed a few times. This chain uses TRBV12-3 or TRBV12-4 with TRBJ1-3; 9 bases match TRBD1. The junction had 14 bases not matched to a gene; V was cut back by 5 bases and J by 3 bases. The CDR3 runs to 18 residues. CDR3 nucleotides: TGTGCCAGCAGTCCAACCCCGGGACAGGGCATGATTGGAAACACCATATATTTT. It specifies CASSPTPGQGMIGNTIYF.

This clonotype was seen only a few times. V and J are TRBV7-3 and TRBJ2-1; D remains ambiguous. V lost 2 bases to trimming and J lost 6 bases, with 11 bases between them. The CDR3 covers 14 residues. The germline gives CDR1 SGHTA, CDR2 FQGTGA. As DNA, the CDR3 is TGTGCCAGCAGCTTAGTCGTGAACAGCAATGAGCAGTTCTTC. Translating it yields CASSLVVNSNEQFF.

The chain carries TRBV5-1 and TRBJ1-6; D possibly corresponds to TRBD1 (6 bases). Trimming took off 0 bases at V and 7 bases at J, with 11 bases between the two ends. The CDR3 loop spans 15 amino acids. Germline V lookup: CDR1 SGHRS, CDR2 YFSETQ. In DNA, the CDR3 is TGCGCCAGCAGCTTGGCCGGGACACAAAATTCACCCCTCCACTTT. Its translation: CASSLAGTQNSPLHF.

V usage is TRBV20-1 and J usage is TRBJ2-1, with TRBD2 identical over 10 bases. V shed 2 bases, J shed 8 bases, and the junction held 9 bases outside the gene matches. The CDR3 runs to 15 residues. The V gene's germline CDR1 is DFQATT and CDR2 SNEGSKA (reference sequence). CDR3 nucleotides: TGCAGTGCTAGACTAGCGGGGGTTCGGGGGGATGAGCAGTTCTTC. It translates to CSARLAGVRGDEQFF.

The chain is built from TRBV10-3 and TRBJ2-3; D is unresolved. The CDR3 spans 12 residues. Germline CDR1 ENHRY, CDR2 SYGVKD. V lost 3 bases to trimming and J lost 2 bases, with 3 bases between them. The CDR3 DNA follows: TGTGCCATCAGTGACTACACAGATACGCAGTATTTT. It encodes CAISDYTDTQYF.

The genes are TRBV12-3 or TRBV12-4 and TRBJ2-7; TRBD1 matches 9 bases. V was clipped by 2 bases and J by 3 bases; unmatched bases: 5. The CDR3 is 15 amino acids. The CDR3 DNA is TGTGCCAGCAGTTTAAGCCCGACAGGGGGCTACGAGCAGTACTTC. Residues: CASSLSPTGGYEQYF.

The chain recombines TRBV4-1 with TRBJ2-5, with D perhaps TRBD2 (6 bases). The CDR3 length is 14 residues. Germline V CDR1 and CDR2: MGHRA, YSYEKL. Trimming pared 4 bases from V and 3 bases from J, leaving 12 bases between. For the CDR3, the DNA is TGCGCCAGCAGCCTCGACTGGGAGGAAGAGACCCAGTACTTC. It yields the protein CASSLDWEEETQYF.

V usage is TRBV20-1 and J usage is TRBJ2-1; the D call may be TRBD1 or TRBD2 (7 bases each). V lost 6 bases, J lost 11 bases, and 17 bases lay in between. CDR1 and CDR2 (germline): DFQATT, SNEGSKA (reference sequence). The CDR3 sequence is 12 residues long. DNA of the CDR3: TGCAGTGCCCAGAGGGAGGGGGCTAAGCAGTTCTTC. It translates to CSAQREGAKQFF.

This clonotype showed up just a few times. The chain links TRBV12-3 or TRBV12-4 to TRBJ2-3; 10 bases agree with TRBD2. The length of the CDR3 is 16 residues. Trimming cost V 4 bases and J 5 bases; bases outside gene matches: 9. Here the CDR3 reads CASSYPLAGAVDTQYF. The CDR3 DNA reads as TGTGCCAGCAGTTATCCGCTAGCGGGGGCCGTAGATACGCAGTATTTT.

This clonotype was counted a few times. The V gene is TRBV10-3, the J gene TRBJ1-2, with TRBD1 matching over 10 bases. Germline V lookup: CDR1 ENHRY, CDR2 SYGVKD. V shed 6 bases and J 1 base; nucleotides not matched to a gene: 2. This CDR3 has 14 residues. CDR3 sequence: CAIRWDRGNYGYTF. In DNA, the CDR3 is TGTGCCATCAGGTGGGACAGGGGTAACTATGGCTACACCTTC.

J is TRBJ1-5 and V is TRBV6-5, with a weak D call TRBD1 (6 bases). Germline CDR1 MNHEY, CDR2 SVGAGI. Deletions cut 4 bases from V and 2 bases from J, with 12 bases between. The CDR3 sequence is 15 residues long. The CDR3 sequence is CASSWGGGGNQPQHF. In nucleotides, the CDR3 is TGTGCCAGCAGTTGGGGAGGGGGGGGCAATCAGCCCCAGCATTTT.

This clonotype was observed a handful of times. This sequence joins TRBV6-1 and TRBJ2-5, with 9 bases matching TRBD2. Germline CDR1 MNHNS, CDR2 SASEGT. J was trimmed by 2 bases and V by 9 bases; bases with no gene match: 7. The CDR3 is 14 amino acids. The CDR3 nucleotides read TGTGCCAGTTTCCATAGCGGGGGACAAGAGACCCAGTACTTC. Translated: CASFHSGGQETQYF.

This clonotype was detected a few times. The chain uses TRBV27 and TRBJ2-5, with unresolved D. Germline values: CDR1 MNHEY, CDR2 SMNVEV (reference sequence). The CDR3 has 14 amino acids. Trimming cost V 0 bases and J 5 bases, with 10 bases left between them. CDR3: CASSLSHSRETQYF. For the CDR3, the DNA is TGTGCCAGCAGTTTATCCCATAGCCGGGAGACCCAGTACTTC.

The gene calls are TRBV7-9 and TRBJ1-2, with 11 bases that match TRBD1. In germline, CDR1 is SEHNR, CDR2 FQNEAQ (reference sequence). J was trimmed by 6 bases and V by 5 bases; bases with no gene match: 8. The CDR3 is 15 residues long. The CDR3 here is CASSHGQGAADGYTF. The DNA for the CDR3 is TGTGCCAGCAGCCACGGACAGGGGGCGGCCGATGGCTACACCTTC. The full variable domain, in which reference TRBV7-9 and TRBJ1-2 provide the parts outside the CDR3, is DTGVSQNPRHKITKRGQNVTFRCDPISEHNRLYWYRQTLGQGPEFLTYFQNEAQLEKSRLLSDRFSAERPKGSFSTLEIQRTEQGDSAMYLCASSHGQGAADGYTFGSGTRLTVV.

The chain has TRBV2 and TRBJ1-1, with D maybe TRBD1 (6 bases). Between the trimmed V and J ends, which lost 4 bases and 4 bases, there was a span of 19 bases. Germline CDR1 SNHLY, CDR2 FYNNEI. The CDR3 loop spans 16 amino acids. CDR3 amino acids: CASSGGNQGRLTEAFF. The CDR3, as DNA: TGTGCCAGCAGTGGAGGAAACCAGGGGAGGCTCACTGAAGCTTTCTTT.

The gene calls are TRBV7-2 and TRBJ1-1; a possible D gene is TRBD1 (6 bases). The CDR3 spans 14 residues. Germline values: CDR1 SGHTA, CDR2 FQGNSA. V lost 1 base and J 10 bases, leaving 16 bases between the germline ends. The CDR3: CASSLGLQGGRAFF. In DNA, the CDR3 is TGTGCCAGCAGCTTAGGACTACAGGGTGGGAGAGCTTTCTTT.

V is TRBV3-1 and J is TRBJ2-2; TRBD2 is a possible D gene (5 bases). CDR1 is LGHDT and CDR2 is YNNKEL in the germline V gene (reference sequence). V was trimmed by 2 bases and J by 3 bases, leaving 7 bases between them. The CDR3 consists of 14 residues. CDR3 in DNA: TGTGCCAGCAGCCAATACGGGGACACCGGGGAGCTGTTTTTT. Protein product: CASSQYGDTGELFF.

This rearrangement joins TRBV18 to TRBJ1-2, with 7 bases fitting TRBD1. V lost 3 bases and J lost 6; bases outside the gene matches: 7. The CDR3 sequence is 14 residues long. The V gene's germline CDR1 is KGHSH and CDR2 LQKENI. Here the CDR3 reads CASSPTTGVDGYTF. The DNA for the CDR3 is TGTGCCAGCTCACCGACTACAGGGGTGGATGGCTACACCTTC. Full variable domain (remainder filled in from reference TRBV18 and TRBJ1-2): NAGVMQNPRHLVRRRGQEARLRCSPMKGHSHVYWYRQLPEEGLKFMVYLQKENIIDESGMPKERFSAEFPKEGPSILRIQQVVRGDSAAYFCASSPTTGVDGYTFGSGTRLTVV.

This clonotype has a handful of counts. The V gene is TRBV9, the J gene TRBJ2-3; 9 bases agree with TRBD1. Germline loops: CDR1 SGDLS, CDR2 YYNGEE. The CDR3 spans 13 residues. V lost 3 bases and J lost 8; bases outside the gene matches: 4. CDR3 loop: CASSGGDRVTQYF. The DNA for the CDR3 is TGTGCCAGCAGCGGCGGGGACAGGGTTACGCAGTATTTT.

CDR3 coding DNA: TGTGCCAGCAGCGCCACAGCGCAAGAGACCCAGTACTTC. It translates to CASSATAQETQYF. The chain couples TRBV9 to TRBJ2-5, with D unclear. This CDR3 region has 13 residues. Germline CDR1 and CDR2: SGDLS and YYNGEE. Trimming took 3 bases from V and 2 from J, leaving 8 bases between them.

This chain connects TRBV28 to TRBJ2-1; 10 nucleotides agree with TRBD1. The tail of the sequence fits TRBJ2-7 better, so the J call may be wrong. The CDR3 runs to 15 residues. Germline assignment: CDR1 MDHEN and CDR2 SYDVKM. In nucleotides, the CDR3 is TGTGCCAGCAGTCTGGGGGGACAGGGGTACAATGAGCAGTACTTC. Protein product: CASSLGGQGYNEQYF.

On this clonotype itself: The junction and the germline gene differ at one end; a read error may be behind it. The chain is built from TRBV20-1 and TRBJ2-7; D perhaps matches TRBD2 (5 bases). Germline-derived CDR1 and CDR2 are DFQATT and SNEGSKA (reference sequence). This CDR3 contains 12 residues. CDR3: CSTRVDSYEQYF. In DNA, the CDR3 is TGCAGTACTAGAGTGGACTCCTACGAGCAGTACTTC.

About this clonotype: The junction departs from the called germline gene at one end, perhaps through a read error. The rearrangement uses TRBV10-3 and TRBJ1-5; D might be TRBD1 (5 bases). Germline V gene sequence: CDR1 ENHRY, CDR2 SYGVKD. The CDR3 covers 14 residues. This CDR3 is CAVSARGEHQPQHF. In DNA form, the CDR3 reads TGTGCCGTCAGTGCCCGGGGGGAGCATCAGCCCCAGCATTTT.